This T cell receptor (beta chain) is drawn from a study of T cells in Graves' hyperthyroidism and ophthalmopathy. Points from the study as a whole: Ophthalmopathy stood apart from stable hyperthyroidism in a 13 V-J model. With a median lead of around 6.7 months before onset, the model predicted ophthalmopathy.

The V end was cut by 8 bases, the J end by 5 bases, with 18 bases between. Germline-derived CDR1 and CDR2 are SGHTA and FQGNSA. This CDR3 comprises 15 residues. This clonotype was picked up many times. The target antigen is unknown. The TCR beta CDR3 regions underwent amplification using RNA transcripts as the source. The HTBI primer set served for first-round RT-PCR of the TCR CDR3. TCRdb called the multiplex PCR reads again in MiXCR, with one record for every CDR3 protein. The data contain 300,000 to 350,000 distinct CDR3 sequences, over 15% of them singletons. Material: blood. The chain has TRBV7-2 and TRBJ2-2; D gene uncertain. The receptor comes from a woman between 35 and 50 years old with Graves' ophthalmopathy. The DNA for the CDR3 is TGTGCCAGCTCCCGTGTCGGAACGGCGACCGGGGAGCTGTTTTTT. Translated, it gives CASSRVGTATGELFF.